This is a list of T cell receptor beta chains from one sample in a study of blood T cell repertoires in COVID-19. This table comes from immunoSEQ multiplex PCR, and its TCRdb copy is limited to in-frame clones, with some not included. The table includes tens of thousands of clones, approximately 90% detected once. The sequencing input was peripheral blood. Every receptor here comes from a woman aged 55-75 years with active COVID-19. The CDR3 runs from the conserved cysteine through the conserved F or W. D genes are given only for firm matches. Clone size appears in some rows only: once, few, many, or a class for an expanded clone.

D	V	J	size	CDR3	DNA
.	TRBV6-5	TRBJ2-2	.	CASSRGGGETGELFF	TGTGCCAGCAGTCGGGGAGGTGGGGAGACCGGGGAGCTGTTTTTT
.	TRBV7-3	TRBJ2-7	.	CASSLAGAGYEQYF	TGTGCCAGCAGCTTAGCAGGGGCAGGCTACGAGCAGTACTTC
.	TRBV7-9	TRBJ1-4	.	CASSLGGNEKLFF	TGTGCCAGCAGCCTGGGAGGCAATGAAAAACTGTTTTTT
.	TRBV12-3/TRBV12-4	TRBJ2-2	.	CASSYETGELFF	TGTGCCAGCAGTTATGAGACCGGGGAGCTGTTTTTT
TRBD2	TRBV10-3	TRBJ2-5	few	CAISQGLAGQETQYF	TGTGCCATCAGTCAAGGACTAGCGGGGCAAGAGACCCAGTACTTC
.	TRBV9	TRBJ1-2	.	CASTGGELYGYTF	TGTGCCAGCACCGGCGGGGAACTCTATGGCTACACCTTC
.	TRBV27	TRBJ2-7	.	CASRSGSSYEQYF	TGTGCCAGCAGGTCTGGGAGCTCCTACGAGCAGTACTTC
.	TRBV7-3	TRBJ2-5	.	CASSLMGHKEETQYF	TGTGCCAGCAGCTTAATGGGACACAAAGAGGAGACCCAGTACTTC
TRBD1	TRBV18	TRBJ1-2	.	CASSPRTGSDYGYTF	TGTGCCAGCTCACCGCGGACAGGGTCGGACTATGGCTACACCTTC
TRBD1	TRBV29-1	TRBJ1-1	.	CSVSSWTGTTEAFF	TGCAGCGTAAGTTCCTGGACAGGGACCACTGAAGCTTTCTTT
.	TRBV7-9	TRBJ1-4	.	CASSSGQATTNEKLFF	TGTGCCAGCAGCTCCGGACAAGCGACAACTAATGAAAAACTGTTTTTT
.	TRBV7-6	TRBJ2-7	.	CASSLGTFNTYEQYF	TGTGCCAGCAGCTTAGGGACTTTTAATACCTACGAGCAGTACTTC
.	TRBV29-1	TRBJ2-2	.	CSVDRYTGELFF	TGCAGCGTTGATCGGTACACCGGGGAGCTGTTTTTT
TRBD2	TRBV5-4	TRBJ2-3	.	CASSLPSGGDTDTQYF	TGTGCCAGCAGCTTGCCTAGCGGGGGAGACACAGATACGCAGTATTTT
.	TRBV11-3	TRBJ2-2	.	CASSLDQGGGTTGELFF	TGTGCCAGCAGCTTAGACCAAGGAGGGGGCACCACCGGGGAGCTGTTTTTT
TRBD2	TRBV9	TRBJ2-5	.	CASSAGGFQETQYF	TGTGCCAGCAGCGCGGGGGGATTCCAAGAGACCCAGTACTTC
TRBD1	TRBV29-1	TRBJ1-1	.	CSSRQGDNTEAFF	TGCAGCTCACGACAGGGGGATAACACTGAAGCTTTCTTT
TRBD1	TRBV3-1/TRBV3-2	TRBJ1-6	once	CASSQHGTGGNSPLHF	TGTGCCAGCAGCCAACATGGGACAGGGGGTAATTCACCCCTCCACTTT
.	TRBV30	TRBJ1-5	.	CAWSTQGNQPQHF	TGTGCCTGGAGTACACAGGGTAATCAGCCCCAGCATTTT
.	TRBV21-1	TRBJ2-5	once	CASSPTGGADQETQYF	TGTGCCAGCAGCCCAACAGGGGGCGCCGACCAAGAGACCCAGTACTTC
.	TRBV7-2	TRBJ2-5	.	CASSYSGETQYF	TGTGCCAGCAGCTATAGTGGAGAGACCCAGTACTTC
.	TRBV9	TRBJ2-5	.	CASSSRTLPQETQYF	TGTGCCAGCAGCTCCCGGACTCTACCCCAAGAGACCCAGTACTTC
.	TRBV6-5	TRBJ2-7	.	CASSTRPNNEQYF	TGTGCCAGCAGTACGAGGCCTAACAACGAGCAGTACTTC
TRBD2	TRBV9	TRBJ2-3	.	CASSAGTSYTLGDTQYF	TGTGCCAGCAGCGCTGGGACTAGCTATACGTTAGGAGATACGCAGTATTTT
.	TRBV14	TRBJ1-3	.	CASSREISGNTIYF	TGTGCCAGCAGCCGTGAGATCTCTGGAAACACCATATATTTT
TRBD1	TRBV6-2/TRBV6-3	TRBJ1-3	.	CASSPTTGQTAGNTIYF	TGTGCCAGCAGCCCTACGACGGGACAGACGGCTGGAAACACCATATATTTT
TRBD2	TRBV6-2/TRBV6-3	TRBJ2-4	.	CASIPSGASKNIQYF	TGTGCCAGCATCCCTAGCGGGGCCAGCAAAAACATTCAGTACTTC
.	TRBV13	TRBJ2-1	.	CASSLGSDSGIATYNEQFF	TGTGCCAGCAGCTTAGGTTCGGACTCGGGGATCGCCACCTACAATGAGCAGTTCTTC
TRBD1	TRBV7-9	TRBJ1-2	.	CASSTGGAYGYTF	TGTGCCAGCAGTACAGGGGGTGCCTATGGCTACACCTTC
TRBD1	TRBV5-5	TRBJ2-7	.	CASSLVLDRGTYEQYF	TGTGCCAGCAGCTTGGTGTTGGACAGGGGCACCTACGAGCAGTACTTC
TRBD1	TRBV24-1	TRBJ2-7	few	CATGQGDVYEQYF	TGTGCCACTGGACAGGGGGACGTGTACGAGCAGTACTTC
.	TRBV30	TRBJ1-3	.	CAWSIRSSGNTIYF	TGTGCCTGGAGTATTCGCAGCTCTGGAAACACCATATATTTT
TRBD1	TRBV5-5	TRBJ2-1	.	CATKGQGNYNEQFF	TGTGCCACCAAGGGACAGGGGAACTACAATGAGCAGTTCTTC
.	TRBV9	TRBJ1-3	.	CASSVGGGGNTIYF	TGTGCCAGCAGCGTAGGTGGAGGAGGAAACACCATATATTTT
.	TRBV5-5	TRBJ1-5	.	CASSIGSNQPQHF	TGTGCCAGCAGCATCGGGAGCAATCAGCCCCAGCATTTT
.	TRBV7-3	TRBJ1-3	.	CASSLRGSGNTIYF	TGTGCCAGCAGCTTAAGAGGCTCTGGAAACACCATATATTTT
TRBD2	TRBV19	TRBJ2-2	.	CASSESGGGTGELFF	TGTGCCAGTAGTGAAAGCGGGGGCGGCACCGGGGAGCTGTTTTTT
.	TRBV19	TRBJ1-1	.	CASSPRRGNTEAFF	TGTGCCAGTAGTCCCAGGCGGGGGAACACTGAAGCTTTCTTT
.	TRBV6-5	TRBJ2-2	.	CASRSGTGELFF	TGTGCCAGCAGATCAGGCACCGGGGAGCTGTTTTTT
.	TRBV5-4	TRBJ2-5	.	CASSLVSRRETQYF	TGTGCCAGCAGCTTGGTTTCACGGAGGGAGACCCAGTACTTC
.	TRBV5-1	TRBJ1-4	.	CASSLSGTNEKLFF	TGCGCCAGCAGCTTGTCAGGGACTAATGAAAAACTGTTTTTT
.	TRBV15	TRBJ1-1	.	CATSRPAGKAFF	TGTGCCACCAGCAGACCTGCGGGAAAAGCTTTCTTT
.	TRBV25-1	TRBJ1-6	.	CASSEQGRHSPLHF	TGTGCCAGCAGTGAGCAGGGCAGGCATTCACCCCTCCACTTT
TRBD1	TRBV18	TRBJ1-4	.	CASSPPGQGAISGEKLFF	TGTGCCAGCTCACCTCCGGGACAGGGGGCCATAAGTGGAGAAAAACTGTTTTTT
TRBD2	TRBV6-2/TRBV6-3	TRBJ2-3	.	CASSYLGTSGYTDTQYF	TGTGCCAGCAGTTACCTCGGGACTAGCGGTTACACAGATACGCAGTATTTT
.	TRBV10-3	TRBJ2-7	.	CAISEDNRELYEQYF	TGTGCCATCAGTGAGGATAACAGGGAACTATACGAGCAGTACTTC
TRBD2	TRBV2	TRBJ2-5	.	CASSEALQWASGEYQETQYF	TGTGCCAGCAGTGAAGCGCTTCAATGGGCTAGCGGAGAGTACCAAGAGACCCAGTACTTC
TRBD1	TRBV5-5	TRBJ1-5	.	CASSSTGTGNQPQHF	TGTGCCAGCAGCTCAACCGGGACAGGCAATCAGCCCCAGCATTTT
TRBD1	TRBV6-5	TRBJ1-2	.	CASSRGQLNYGYTF	TGTGCCAGCAGCCGGGGACAGCTTAACTATGGCTACACCTTC
TRBD1	TRBV7-9	TRBJ2-5	.	CASSARDRAYQETQYF	TGTGCCAGCAGCGCCCGGGACAGGGCTTACCAAGAGACCCAGTACTTC
TRBD2	TRBV10-3	TRBJ2-1	.	CAISESSGTSPNNEQFF	TGTGCCATCAGTGAGTCCTCCGGGACTAGCCCTAACAATGAGCAGTTCTTC
TRBD1	TRBV7-9	TRBJ1-2	once	CASSPPDGTVTEVTF	TGTGCCAGCAGCCCACCCGACGGGACAGTTACCGAGGTCACCTTC
TRBD2	TRBV30	TRBJ2-7	.	CAWTTSGGAGYEQYF	TGTGCCTGGACCACGAGCGGGGGGGCCGGGTACGAGCAGTACTTC
TRBD2	TRBV5-6	TRBJ2-3	once	CASRTSGGATDTQYF	TGTGCCAGCAGAACTAGCGGGGGGGCAACAGATACGCAGTATTTT
.	TRBV15	TRBJ2-6	.	CATSREGGSGANVLTF	TGTGCCACCAGCAGAGAAGGGGGTTCTGGGGCCAACGTCCTGACTTTC
TRBD2	TRBV5-4	TRBJ2-1	.	CASSQKRGALNEQFF	TGTGCCAGCAGCCAGAAGCGGGGGGCCCTCAATGAGCAGTTCTTC
.	TRBV3-1/TRBV3-2	TRBJ2-5	.	CASSHWRGVETQYF	TGTGCCAGCAGCCATTGGCGGGGAGTAGAGACCCAGTACTTC
.	TRBV9	TRBJ1-3	.	CASNHRSPPGHYSGNTIYF	TGTGCCAGCAACCACCGCTCCCCCCCTGGGCATTACTCTGGAAACACCATATATTTT
TRBD1	TRBV19	TRBJ1-2	.	CASSGTVGRMRKTNYGYTF	TGTGCCAGTAGCGGGACAGTAGGGCGGATGCGAAAAACAAACTATGGCTACACCTTC
TRBD1	TRBV7-8	TRBJ2-1	.	CASSLVRAGGSNNEQFF	TGTGCCAGCAGCTTAGTGAGAGCAGGGGGTAGTAACAATGAGCAGTTCTTC